The 28 T cell receptor beta chains presented below share a single source sample, sequenced in a study of T cell repertoires in cytomegalovirus infection. No cognate antigen is known for these TCRs. A single record per CDR3 protein comes from TCRdb applying MiXCR to the reads. The sample lists about 740,000 distinct CDR3 sequences, around 31% seen once, with roughly 20% in the top ten. Sequenced material: cultured PBMCs, taken from culture after CMV antigen stimulation. The receptors were gathered from a human donor in good health (CMV status not recorded). Some clones in this sample may be carry-over from other donors' samples.

The V and J genes are TRBV7-9 and TRBJ1-4, with a weak D call TRBD1 (5 bases). CDR1 and CDR2 from the germline V gene are SEHNR and FQNEAQ (reference sequence). The CDR3 covers 16 residues. Trimming shortened V by 5 bases and J by 3 bases, and 16 bases separated the two germline ends. In DNA, the CDR3 is TGTGCCAGCAGCCTGCACCCCAGGGCCGCTAATGAAAAACTGTTTTTT. Translating it yields CASSLHPRAANEKLFF.

The chain employs TRBV6-2 or TRBV6-3 and TRBJ2-5; D might be TRBD1 (6 bases). The length of the CDR3 is 12 residues. Trimming took off 2 bases at V and 7 bases at J, with 8 bases between the two ends. CDR1 MNHEY and CDR2 SVGEGT come from the germline V gene. The CDR3 DNA follows: TGTGCCAGCAGTTACCCCAGGGGGACCCAGTACTTC. This gives the protein CASSYPRGTQYF.

This clonotype appeared once. The chain links TRBV18 to TRBJ2-1, with a weak D call TRBD1 (6 bases). This CDR3 spans 15 amino acids. Trimming removed 1 base from V and 9 bases from J, with 16 bases in between. Germline V CDR1 and CDR2: KGHSH, LQKENI. The CDR3 sequence: CASSPRKRGKGEQFF. The CDR3 coding sequence is TGTGCCAGCTCACCACGGAAGAGGGGGAAGGGTGAGCAGTTCTTC. The full variable domain, completed using reference TRBV18 and TRBJ2-1, is NAGVMQNPRHLVRRRGQEARLRCSPMKGHSHVYWYRQLPEEGLKFMVYLQKENIIDESGMPKERFSAEFPKEGPSILRIQQVVRGDSAAYFCASSPRKRGKGEQFFGPGTRLTVL.

J is TRBJ2-1 and V is TRBV3-1; unclear D gene. The CDR3 sequence is 16 residues long. V dropped 1 base and J dropped 5 bases, with 15 bases sitting between them. CDR1 LGHDT and CDR2 YNNKEL come from the germline V gene (reference sequence). The chain's CDR3 is CASSQAPPTVHNEQFF. CDR3 coding DNA: TGTGCCAGCAGCCAAGCCCCCCCCACCGTACACAATGAGCAGTTCTTC.

The chain couples TRBV10-3 to TRBJ2-1; D possibly corresponds to TRBD2 (5 bases). The CDR3 has 13 amino acids. The germline V gene has CDR1 ENHRY and CDR2 SYGVKD. Trimming stripped 10 bases from V and 3 bases from J, with 13 bases between. CDR3 sequence: CASTGSLYNEQFF. CDR3 DNA: TGTGCCAGTACGGGATCTCTCTACAATGAGCAGTTCTTC.

This sequence joins TRBV12-3 or TRBV12-4 and TRBJ1-2, with a tentative D call TRBD1 (6 bases). Trimming shortened V by 0 bases and J by 1 base, and 21 bases separated the two germline ends. This CDR3 is 19 amino acids long. As DNA, the CDR3 is TGTGCCAGCAGTTTAGCTTTTTTTAGGGGGGAAGGGGATAACTATGGCTACACCTTC. Protein: CASSLAFFRGEGDNYGYTF.

The chain links TRBV9 to TRBJ1-6; D not resolved. V was clipped by 4 bases and J by 4 bases, with 9 bases between them. Germline CDR1 is SGDLS and CDR2 is YYNGEE. The CDR3 loop spans 14 amino acids. CDR3 nucleotides: TGTGCCAGCAGCCTGGAGTATTATAATTCACCCCTCCACTTT. Protein product: CASSLEYYNSPLHF.

This clonotype was recorded at least ten times. The rearrangement links TRBV7-8 to TRBJ1-4; no clear D. With 3 bases removed from V and 8 bases from J, the gap between germline ends came to 10 bases. The germline gives CDR1 SGHVS, CDR2 FQNEAQ. The length of the CDR3 is 13 residues. The CDR3 here is CASSLLGMEKLFF. CDR3 nucleotides: TGTGCCAGCAGCTTGTTGGGAATGGAAAAACTGTTTTTT.

This clonotype was found many times. The chain links TRBV7-2 to TRBJ2-5; D unclear. The CDR3 loop spans 14 amino acids. Trimming cost V 2 bases and J 3 bases, with 10 bases left between them. Germline CDR1 SGHTA, CDR2 FQGNSA. This CDR3 is CASSLTSSKETQYF. CDR3 DNA: TGTGCCAGCAGCTTAACCTCGTCGAAAGAGACCCAGTACTTC.

The rearrangement links TRBV7-2 to TRBJ2-5; D not resolved. V lost 6 bases, J lost 2 bases, and 7 bases lay in between. The germline V gene has CDR1 SGHTA and CDR2 FQGNSA. The CDR3 is made up of 12 amino acids. CDR3 sequence: CASRLVQETQYF. The CDR3 region has the DNA TGTGCCAGCAGGCTGGTACAAGAGACCCAGTACTTC.

The rearrangement links TRBV24-1 to TRBJ2-3; D unclear. Germline V gene data show CDR1 as KGHDR and CDR2 as SFDVKD. V lost 6 bases to trimming and J lost 5 bases, with 8 bases between them. This CDR3 contains 12 residues. The CDR3 coding sequence is TGTGCCACCAGTCCGTTTGGAGATACGCAGTATTTT. It yields the protein CATSPFGDTQYF.

The gene calls are TRBV11-2 and TRBJ2-7, with 7 bases aligning to TRBD2. This CDR3 region has 15 residues. Losses at the gene ends were 4 bases for V and 0 bases for J; bases not matched to a gene: 6. Germline loops: CDR1 SGHAT, CDR2 FQNNGV. The CDR3 DNA sequence: TGTGCCAGCAGCTCGGGACTAACCTTCTCCTACGAGCAGTACTTC. Protein sequence: CASSSGLTFSYEQYF.

The chain combines TRBV7-4 with TRBJ2-3; D is ambiguous. CDR1 SGHVT and CDR2 SQSDAQ come from the germline V gene. The CDR3 consists of 14 residues. Trimming pared 4 bases from V and 1 base from J, leaving 9 bases between. This CDR3 reads CASSSLMGTDTQYF. As DNA, the CDR3 is TGTGCCAGCAGCTCGTTAATGGGCACAGATACGCAGTATTTT.

This clonotype was detected only a few times. The rearrangement joins TRBV29-1 to TRBJ2-1; D tentatively fits TRBD1 or TRBD2 (5 bases each). The CDR3 sequence is 13 residues long. The V end was cut by 8 bases, the J end by 0 bases, with 11 bases between. The germline V gene has CDR1 SQVTM and CDR2 ANQGSEA. CDR3 sequence (DNA): TGCAGCCTGTATGGGGGCTCCTACAATGAGCAGTTCTTC. Residues: CSLYGGSYNEQFF.

The genes are TRBV4-1 and TRBJ2-4; the D gene is possibly TRBD2 (5 bases). V shed 1 base and J shed 8 bases, with 9 bases lying between them. The CDR3 is made up of 13 amino acids. The germline CDR1 and CDR2 sequences are MGHRA and YSYEKL. The CDR3 sequence: CASSQVSAYIQYF. Here the CDR3 DNA reads TGCGCCAGCAGCCAAGTTAGCGCCTACATTCAGTACTTC.

In this sample, this clonotype turned up many times. This chain connects TRBV7-6 to TRBJ1-1; D call uncertain. The CDR3 sequence is 15 residues long. V gave up 2 bases and J gave up 5 bases, with 15 bases separating them. Germline-derived CDR1 and CDR2 are SGHVS and FNYEAQ. The CDR3 sequence: CASSLRTAFETEAFF. CDR3 nucleotide sequence: TGTGCCAGCAGCTTACGCACAGCGTTCGAAACTGAAGCTTTCTTT.

V and J are TRBV7-9 and TRBJ2-3; D is unresolved. The germline CDR1 and CDR2 sequences are SEHNR and FQNEAQ (reference sequence). With 3 bases removed from V and 5 bases from J, the gap between germline ends came to 6 bases. The length of the CDR3 is 12 residues. The CDR3 DNA sequence: TGTGCCAGCAGCTTCCTTGAAGATACGCAGTATTTT. Its translation: CASSFLEDTQYF.

The chain is built from TRBV19 and TRBJ2-7; TRBD1 might be the D (6 bases). The germline V gene encodes CDR1 LNHDA and CDR2 SQIVND (reference sequence). The CDR3 totals 14 residues. V lost 5 bases and J 4 bases, leaving 15 bases between the germline ends. For the CDR3, the DNA is TGTGCCAGTAGTGTTGACTTCAGGGGATACGAGCAGTACTTC. Protein: CASSVDFRGYEQYF.

This rearrangement joins TRBV30 to TRBJ2-3; TRBD1 or TRBD2 may be the D gene (5 bases each). The CDR3 is made up of 16 amino acids. V lost 2 bases and J 0 bases, leaving 15 bases between the germline ends. Germline CDR1 is GTSNPN and CDR2 is SVGIG (reference sequence). The CDR3 region has the DNA TGTGCCTGGAGTAGGATCGGGGCATCTAGCACAGATACGCAGTATTTT. Translating gives CAWSRIGASSTDTQYF. Combining the CDR3 with reference TRBV30 and TRBJ2-3 gives the whole variable domain SQTIHQWPATLVQPVGSPLSLECTVEGTSNPNLYWYRQAAGRGLQLLFYSVGIGQISSEVPQNLSASRPQDRQFILSSKKLLLSDSGFYLCAWSRIGASSTDTQYFGPGTRLTVL.

The chain is built from TRBV7-9 and TRBJ2-2; TRBD2 agrees at 7 bases. This CDR3 is 14 amino acids long. V was clipped by 10 bases and J by 7 bases; unmatched bases: 12. Germline CDR1 reads SEHNR; CDR2 reads FQNEAQ (reference sequence). This CDR3 is CATPVLRGIGELFF. CDR3 bases: TGTGCCACCCCGGTGTTGCGGGGGATCGGGGAGCTGTTTTTT. The whole variable domain, filled in from reference TRBV7-9 and TRBJ2-2, reads DTGVSQNPRHKITKRGQNVTFRCDPISEHNRLYWYRQTLGQGPEFLTYFQNEAQLEKSRLLSDRFSAERPKGSFSTLEIQRTEQGDSAMYLCATPVLRGIGELFFGEGSRLTVL.

This chain uses TRBV20-1 with TRBJ2-1; D call uncertain. Trimming left V 4 bases short and J 4 bases short, with 17 bases between. This CDR3 is 15 amino acids long. CDR1 DFQATT and CDR2 SNEGSKA come from the germline V gene (reference sequence). The CDR3 DNA is TGCAGTGCTAATCCCCCGGCGCCGAGGTACAATGAGCAGTTCTTC. It encodes CSANPPAPRYNEQFF.

This clonotype was observed a handful of times. The V call is TRBV5-1, the J call TRBJ2-1; D ambiguous. The CDR3 runs to 15 residues. Trimming took off 0 bases at V and 6 bases at J, with 13 bases between the two ends. Germline V lookup: CDR1 SGHRS, CDR2 YFSETQ. CDR3 amino acids: CASSLAERRGNEQFF. The CDR3 nucleotides are TGCGCCAGCAGCTTGGCCGAGCGTCGTGGCAATGAGCAGTTCTTC.

A few counts support this clonotype. The gene calls are TRBV2 and TRBJ2-5, with 9 nucleotides matching TRBD2. Germline lookup yields CDR1 SNHLY and CDR2 FYNNEI. The CDR3 totals 15 residues. With 6 bases clipped from V and 2 bases from J, the junction kept 7 bases outside the gene matches. The DNA of the CDR3 is TGTGCCAGCAGGGGTGAAGCGGGGGGACAAGAGACCCAGTACTTC. This sequence encodes CASRGEAGGQETQYF.

DNA for the CDR3: TGTGCCAGCAGTACCCCAGGGACAGGGTCCTACGAGCAGTACTTC. Encoded protein: CASSTPGTGSYEQYF. This rearrangement joins TRBV28 to TRBJ2-7, with 9 positions matching TRBD1. Germline V lookup: CDR1 MDHEN, CDR2 SYDVKM. V shed 5 bases and J 1 base; nucleotides not matched to a gene: 6. The CDR3 has 15 amino acids.

The CDR3 region is CASSFASNTIYF. CDR3 nucleotides: TGTGCCAGCAGCTTCGCCTCAAACACCATATATTTT. The chain has TRBV5-6 and TRBJ1-3; no reliable D call. Trimming shortened V by 2 bases and J by 6 bases, and 6 bases separated the two germline ends. The CDR3 is 12 residues long. Per the germline V gene, CDR1 is SGHDT and CDR2 is YYEEEE.

This clonotype was detected a few times. The V gene is TRBV19, the J gene TRBJ1-5; 7 nucleotides line up with TRBD1. Germline CDR1 and CDR2: LNHDA and SQIVND (reference sequence). This CDR3 contains 13 residues. Trimming cost V 10 bases and J 2 bases; bases outside gene matches: 5. The CDR3 reads CATSDRRNQPQHF. CDR3 coding DNA: TGTGCCACTTCGGACAGGCGCAATCAGCCCCAGCATTTT.

This clonotype was seen many times. The CDR3 is CASSLGVPYEQYF. The DNA of the CDR3 is TGTGCCAGCAGTTTGGGGGTCCCCTACGAGCAGTACTTC. The gene calls are TRBV7-2 and TRBJ2-7; D may correspond to TRBD1 or TRBD2 (5 bases each). The CDR3 consists of 13 residues. Trimming left V 6 bases short and J 2 bases short, with 11 bases between. Looked up from germline, CDR1 is SGHTA and CDR2 is FQGNSA.

This clonotype was detected only a few times. This chain uses TRBV27 with TRBJ2-3; D possibly uses TRBD1 or TRBD2 (5 bases each). V lost 1 base and J lost 6, with 11 bases in between. The germline CDR1 and CDR2 sequences are MNHEY and SMNVEV (reference sequence). The CDR3 is 14 amino acids. The CDR3 sequence: CASSLFQGVDTQYF. DNA of the CDR3: TGTGCCAGCAGTTTATTCCAGGGAGTGGATACGCAGTATTTT.